The rows below give T cell receptor beta chains drawn from one sample of a study of shared clonotypes between healthy human individuals. Using immunoSEQ multiplex PCR, the repertoire was profiled, and TCRdb retains in-frame clones only, with some absent. The sample lists 600,000 to 700,000 clones, around 73% seen once, with 1.5% to 2% in the top ten. Sequenced material: memory CD4+ T cells sorted from blood. The receptors were sampled from a woman aged 25 to 39 in good health. The CDR3 runs from the conserved cysteine through the conserved F or W. A D gene is named only where the DNA matches it firmly. A row's size may be missing; if present it is once, few, many or a size class.

j_call | v_call | clone_size | d_call | cdr3_aa | cdr3_nt
TRBJ2-1 | TRBV9 | NA | TRBD2 | CASSVGGLEYNEQFF | TGTGCCAGCAGCGTAGGGGGACTAGAGTACAATGAGCAGTTCTTC
TRBJ2-7 | TRBV7-9 | NA | NA | CASTKRGFYEQYF | TGTGCCAGCACCAAACGGGGGTTCTACGAGCAGTACTTC
TRBJ1-1 | TRBV13 | NA | NA | CASSLGVGSRNTEAFF | TGTGCCAGCAGCTTAGGGGTAGGGTCTAGGAACACTGAAGCTTTCTTT
TRBJ1-4 | TRBV6-1 | NA | NA | CASSAVWGEKLFF | TGTGCCAGCAGTGCTGTGTGGGGGGAAAAACTGTTTTTT
TRBJ2-2 | TRBV5-6 | few | NA | CASSPIIDGELFF | TGTGCCAGCAGCCCCATTATCGACGGGGAGCTGTTTTTT
TRBJ1-2 | TRBV6-5 | NA | TRBD1 | CASRRTGGGYTF | TGTGCCAGCAGACGGACAGGGGGCGGCTACACCTTC
TRBJ1-2 | TRBV13 | NA | TRBD1 | CASRYRDRNLYGYTF | TGTGCCAGCAGATACCGGGACAGGAACCTCTATGGCTACACCTTC
TRBJ1-1 | TRBV2 | NA | NA | CASARYTEAFF | TGTGCCAGCGCACGATACACTGAAGCTTTCTTT
TRBJ1-1 | TRBV2 | NA | NA | CASTLGGNTEAFF | TGTGCCAGCACCTTAGGGGGAAACACTGAAGCTTTCTTT
TRBJ2-1 | TRBV10-3 | few | NA | CAISRAEHSYNEQFF | TGTGCCATCAGTAGGGCGGAACACTCCTACAATGAGCAGTTCTTC
TRBJ2-3 | TRBV7-9 | NA | TRBD1 | CASSLGQGVGDTQYF | TGTGCCAGCAGCTTAGGACAGGGGGTTGGAGATACGCAGTATTTT
TRBJ1-1 | TRBV7-2 | NA | NA | CASSPTDRKNTEAFF | TGTGCCAGCAGCCCAACGGACAGAAAGAACACTGAAGCTTTCTTT
TRBJ2-1 | TRBV28 | NA | TRBD2 | CASNALAGAYNEQFF | TGTGCCAGCAATGCACTAGCGGGGGCATACAATGAGCAGTTCTTC
TRBJ1-1 | TRBV27 | NA | NA | CASSFRRHRTEAFF | TGTGCCAGCAGTTTCCGACGACACCGCACTGAAGCTTTCTTT
TRBJ2-7 | TRBV6-5 | NA | TRBD1 | CASSYQGAYEQYF | TGTGCCAGCAGTTATCAGGGGGCCTACGAGCAGTACTTC
TRBJ2-5 | TRBV28 | many | NA | CASSLFGKGETQYF | TGTGCCAGCAGTTTATTCGGGAAAGGAGAGACCCAGTACTTC
TRBJ2-3 | TRBV10-3 | NA | NA | CAISGWTGTDTQYF | TGTGCCATCAGTGGCTGGACGGGCACAGATACGCAGTATTTT
TRBJ2-1 | TRBV7-2 | NA | TRBD2 | CASSKAGTSGYNEQFF | TGTGCCAGCAGCAAAGCCGGGACTAGCGGGTACAATGAGCAGTTCTTC
TRBJ1-2 | TRBV28 | NA | TRBD1 | CASSFPAGGIGYGYTF | TGTGCCAGCAGTTTCCCCGCAGGGGGAATTGGCTATGGCTACACCTTC
TRBJ2-3 | TRBV2 | NA | NA | CASGGESTDTQYF | TGTGCCAGCGGCGGGGAAAGCACAGATACGCAGTATTTT
TRBJ2-7 | TRBV25-1 | NA | NA | CASSSVLDLTYEQYF | TGTGCCAGCAGTAGCGTCCTTGACTTAACCTACGAGCAGTACTTC
TRBJ1-1 | TRBV6-1 | NA | NA | CASKFLGNTEAFF | TGTGCCAGCAAGTTTCTGGGGAACACTGAAGCTTTCTTT
TRBJ2-1 | TRBV19 | NA | NA | CASSIRSGPVSFF | TGTGCCAGTAGTATCCGTTCGGGGCCGGTGTCGTTCTTC
TRBJ1-2 | TRBV28 | NA | NA | CASSPSDSRVYGYTF | TGTGCCAGCAGTCCATCGGACAGCCGAGTCTATGGCTACACCTTC
TRBJ2-2 | TRBV13 | NA | NA | CASSWNTGELFF | TGTGCCAGCAGCTGGAACACCGGGGAGCTGTTTTTT
TRBJ2-1 | TRBV4-1 | NA | NA | CASSQVDMGLSSYNEQFF | TGCGCCAGCAGCCAAGTGGACATGGGGCTCAGCTCCTACAATGAGCAGTTCTTC
TRBJ2-5 | TRBV9 | few | TRBD1 | CASSVSGTEETQYF | TGTGCCAGCAGCGTCTCCGGGACAGAGGAGACCCAGTACTTC
TRBJ2-1 | TRBV10-3 | NA | TRBD2 | CAISILAGDGNEQFF | TGTGCCATCAGTATTCTAGCGGGAGACGGAAATGAGCAGTTCTTC
TRBJ2-5 | TRBV30 | NA | TRBD2 | CAWSKGSSGSWEQYF | TGTGCCTGGAGTAAGGGGTCTAGCGGGAGTTGGGAGCAGTACTTC
TRBJ2-4 | TRBV11-3 | many | TRBD1 | CASRLQGGAKNIQYF | TGTGCCAGCAGACTACAGGGGGGAGCCAAAAACATTCAGTACTTC
TRBJ2-7 | TRBV20-1 | NA | NA | CSGSGHYEQYF | TGCAGTGGGAGCGGACACTACGAGCAGTACTTC
TRBJ1-1 | TRBV18 | NA | NA | CASSPETAVEAFF | TGTGCCAGCTCACCCGAGACAGCAGTTGAAGCTTTCTTT
TRBJ1-2 | TRBV28 | NA | TRBD1 | CASSLRQGFGYTF | TGTGCCAGCAGTTTAAGACAGGGGTTTGGCTACACCTTC
TRBJ2-1 | TRBV7-2 | many | TRBD1 | CASSLSRGLSNEQFF | TGTGCCAGCAGCTTAAGCAGGGGGCTAAGTAATGAGCAGTTCTTC
TRBJ1-5 | TRBV28 | NA | NA | CASSFQRGSGPQHF | TGTGCCAGCAGTTTTCAACGGGGATCAGGGCCCCAGCATTTT
TRBJ1-2 | TRBV5-1 | NA | NA | CASSMGRLNYGYTF | TGCGCCAGCAGCATGGGACGGCTAAACTATGGCTACACCTTC
TRBJ2-7 | TRBV27 | NA | NA | CASSLRGTREQYF | TGTGCCAGCAGTCTCCGGGGGACCCGCGAGCAGTACTTC
TRBJ2-1 | TRBV9 | few | TRBD2 | CASSGTSGRLSDNEQFF | TGTGCCAGCAGCGGGACTAGCGGGAGGTTGTCAGACAATGAGCAGTTCTTC
TRBJ2-5 | TRBV19 | NA | TRBD2 | CASSTGTSGRARETQYF | TGTGCCAGTAGTACCGGGACTAGCGGGAGGGCCCGGGAGACCCAGTACTTC
TRBJ2-1 | TRBV10-1 | many | NA | CASSGAGGEQFF | TGCGCCAGCAGTGGGGCCGGCGGGGAGCAGTTCTTC